This entry features one T cell receptor beta chain sequence. Its antigen is not known. The sample contains more than one DNA sequence encoding this CDR3. Here immunoSEQ multiplex PCR was the method, and the copy in TCRdb shows in-frame clones only, minus some. The sample includes approximately 2.5 million clones, over 85% of them seen just once. The data derive from a study of shared clonotypes between healthy human individuals. Turning to the study itself: Per-donor plates numbered three CD4 naive, three CD4 memory, two CD8 naive and one CD8 memory. Whole-study results and caveats: The generation probabilities recorded for non-shared clonotypes fell below those of clonotypes shared by all four donors. As a rule, naive subsets had a larger estimated richness than memory subsets.

This CDR3 has 14 amino acids. The V gene lost 5 bases and the J gene lost 1 base, with 11 bases spanning the gap. Germline CDR1 is SGHTA and CDR2 is FQGTGA. The chain couples TRBV7-3 to TRBJ1-1; D is perhaps TRBD1 (6 bases). Sequencing was carried out using naive CD4+ T cells from PBMCs. As for subset: CD45RA+ positively selected. The sequence was collected from a man between 18 and 35 years old in good health. Some clones in this sample may be carry-over from other donors' samples. CDR3 residues: CASSLDRWNTEAFF. The CDR3 DNA follows: TGTGCCAGCAGCCTTGACAGGTGGAACACTGAAGCTTTCTTT.